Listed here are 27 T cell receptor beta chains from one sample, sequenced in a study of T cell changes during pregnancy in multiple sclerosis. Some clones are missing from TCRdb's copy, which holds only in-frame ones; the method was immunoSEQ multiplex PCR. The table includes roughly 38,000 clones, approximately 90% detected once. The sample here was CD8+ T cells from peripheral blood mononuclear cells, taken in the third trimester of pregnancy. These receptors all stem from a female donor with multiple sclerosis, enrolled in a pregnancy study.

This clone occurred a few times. This CDR3 reads CAFQEVGAEAFF. CDR3 nucleotides: TGTGCCTTTCAAGAGGTGGGAGCTGAAGCTTTCTTT. This chain links TRBV30 with TRBJ1-1; no clear D gene. The CDR3 totals 12 residues. CDR1 and CDR2 from the germline V gene are GTSNPN and SVGIG (reference sequence). The V and J ends lost 7 bases and 6 bases respectively, with 15 bases between them.

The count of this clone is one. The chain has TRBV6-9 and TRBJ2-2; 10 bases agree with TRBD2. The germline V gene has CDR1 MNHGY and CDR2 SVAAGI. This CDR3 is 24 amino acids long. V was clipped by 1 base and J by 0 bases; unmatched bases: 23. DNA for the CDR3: TGTGCCAGCAGTTATTTTGGAGTAGCGGGGGGCCACGGAACGCTCCTCGCGAACACCGGGGAGCTGTTTTTT. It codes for CASSYFGVAGGHGTLLANTGELFF.

CDR3 nucleotides: TGTGCCAGCAGTTCCGAGCCTTACAATGAGCAGTTCTTC. Protein sequence: CASSSEPYNEQFF. The V and J genes are TRBV27 and TRBJ2-1; no definite D call. This CDR3 is 13 amino acids long. Germline values: CDR1 MNHEY, CDR2 SMNVEV (reference sequence). V lost 4 bases and J lost 4, with 8 bases in between.

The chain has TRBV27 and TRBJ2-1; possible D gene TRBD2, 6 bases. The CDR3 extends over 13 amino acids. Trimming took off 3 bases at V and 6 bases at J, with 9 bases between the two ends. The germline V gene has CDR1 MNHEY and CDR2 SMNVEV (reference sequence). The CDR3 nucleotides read TGTGCCAGCAGTTTGACTAGAGGCAATGAGCAGTTCTTC. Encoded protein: CASSLTRGNEQFF.

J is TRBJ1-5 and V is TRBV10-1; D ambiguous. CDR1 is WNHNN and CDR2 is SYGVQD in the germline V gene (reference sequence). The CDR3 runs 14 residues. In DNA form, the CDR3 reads TGCGCAAAGCACGGAGCTTATAGCAATCAGCCCCAGCATTTT. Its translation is CAKHGAYSNQPQHF.

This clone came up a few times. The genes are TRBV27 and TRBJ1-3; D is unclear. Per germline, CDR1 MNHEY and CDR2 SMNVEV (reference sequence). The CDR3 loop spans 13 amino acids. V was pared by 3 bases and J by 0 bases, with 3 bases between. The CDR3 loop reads CASSLSSGNTIYF. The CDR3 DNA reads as TGTGCCAGCAGTTTGAGCTCTGGAAACACCATATATTTT.

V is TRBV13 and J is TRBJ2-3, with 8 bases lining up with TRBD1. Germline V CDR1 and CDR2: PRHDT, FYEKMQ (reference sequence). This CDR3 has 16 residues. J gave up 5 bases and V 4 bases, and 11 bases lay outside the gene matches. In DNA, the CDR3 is TGTGCCAGCAGCTCAACACGACAGGGGAGTGAAGATACGCAGTATTTT. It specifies CASSSTRQGSEDTQYF.

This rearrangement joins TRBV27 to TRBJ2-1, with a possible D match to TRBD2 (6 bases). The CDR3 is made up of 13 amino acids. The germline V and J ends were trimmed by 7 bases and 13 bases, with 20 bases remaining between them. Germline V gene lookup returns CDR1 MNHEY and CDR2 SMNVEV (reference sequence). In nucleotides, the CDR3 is TGTGCCAGCACCTCCCCTGGGTGGCGGGATCAGTTCTTC. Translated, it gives CASTSPGWRDQFF.

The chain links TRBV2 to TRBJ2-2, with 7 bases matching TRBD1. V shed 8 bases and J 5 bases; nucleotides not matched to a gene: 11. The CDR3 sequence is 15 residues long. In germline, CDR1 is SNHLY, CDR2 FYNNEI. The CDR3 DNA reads TGTGCCAGCCGGGATCCCCGACAGGGAACCGGGGAGCTGTTTTTT. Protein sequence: CASRDPRQGTGELFF. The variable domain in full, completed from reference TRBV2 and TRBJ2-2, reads EPEVTQTPSHQVTQMGQEVILRCVPISNHLYFYWYRQILGQKVEFLVSFYNNEISEKSEIFDDQFSVERPDGSNFTLKIRSTKLEDSAMYFCASRDPRQGTGELFFGEGSRLTVL.

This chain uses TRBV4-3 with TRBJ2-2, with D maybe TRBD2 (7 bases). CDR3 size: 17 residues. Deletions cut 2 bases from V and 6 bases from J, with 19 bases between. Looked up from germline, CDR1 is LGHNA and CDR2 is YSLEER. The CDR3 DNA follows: TGCGCCAGCAGCCAAATCTCTTGGGGGGGCCCCTCCGGGGAGCTGTTTTTT. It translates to CASSQISWGGPSGELFF.

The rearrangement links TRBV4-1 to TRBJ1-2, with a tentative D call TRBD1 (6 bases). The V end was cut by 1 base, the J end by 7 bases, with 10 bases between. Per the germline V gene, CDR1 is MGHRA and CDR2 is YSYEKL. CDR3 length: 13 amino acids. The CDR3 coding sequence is TGCGCCAGCAGCCAAGGAATCAGGGGTGGCTACACCTTC. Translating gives CASSQGIRGGYTF.

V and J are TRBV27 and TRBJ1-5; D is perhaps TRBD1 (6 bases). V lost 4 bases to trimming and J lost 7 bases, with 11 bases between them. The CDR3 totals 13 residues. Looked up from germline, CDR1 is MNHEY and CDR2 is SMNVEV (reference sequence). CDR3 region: CASSSQGSQPQHF. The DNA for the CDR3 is TGTGCCAGCAGTTCACAGGGCAGCCAGCCCCAGCATTTT.

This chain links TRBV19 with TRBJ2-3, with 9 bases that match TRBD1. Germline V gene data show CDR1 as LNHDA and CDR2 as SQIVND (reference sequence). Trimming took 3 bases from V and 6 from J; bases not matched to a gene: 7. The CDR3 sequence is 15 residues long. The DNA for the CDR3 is TGTGCCAGTAGTATTTGGGACAGGGCTGGGGATACGCAGTATTTT. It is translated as CASSIWDRAGDTQYF.

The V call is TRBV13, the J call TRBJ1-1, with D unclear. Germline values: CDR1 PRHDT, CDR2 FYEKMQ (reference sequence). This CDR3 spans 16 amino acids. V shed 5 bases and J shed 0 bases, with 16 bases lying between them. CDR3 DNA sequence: TGTGCCAGCAGCCTTCTCGCCGGGGTAATGAACACTGAAGCTTTCTTT. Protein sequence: CASSLLAGVMNTEAFF. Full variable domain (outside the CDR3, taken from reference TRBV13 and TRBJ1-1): AAGVIQSPRHLIKEKRETATLKCYPIPRHDTVYWYQQGPGQDPQFLISFYEKMQSDKGSIPDRFSAQQFSDYHSELNMSSLELGDSALYFCASSLLAGVMNTEAFFGQGTRLTVV.

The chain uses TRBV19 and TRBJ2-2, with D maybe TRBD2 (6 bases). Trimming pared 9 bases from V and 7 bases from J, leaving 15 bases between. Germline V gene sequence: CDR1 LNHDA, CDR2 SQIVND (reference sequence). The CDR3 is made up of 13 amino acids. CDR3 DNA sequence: TGTGCCAGCCGGGACCGGGGGAGCGGGGAGCTGTTTTTT. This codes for CASRDRGSGELFF. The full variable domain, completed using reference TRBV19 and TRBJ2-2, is DGGITQSPKYLFRKEGQNVTLSCEQNLNHDAMYWYRQDPGQGLRLIYYSQIVNDFQKGDIAEGYSVSREKKESFPLTVTSAQKNPTAFYLCASRDRGSGELFFGEGSRLTVL.

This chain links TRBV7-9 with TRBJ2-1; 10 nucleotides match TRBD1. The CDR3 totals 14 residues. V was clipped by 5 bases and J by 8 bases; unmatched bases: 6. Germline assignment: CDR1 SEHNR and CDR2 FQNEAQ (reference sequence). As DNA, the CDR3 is TGTGCCAGCAGCCACCGGGACAGGGGCGATGAGCAGTTCTTC. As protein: CASSHRDRGDEQFF.

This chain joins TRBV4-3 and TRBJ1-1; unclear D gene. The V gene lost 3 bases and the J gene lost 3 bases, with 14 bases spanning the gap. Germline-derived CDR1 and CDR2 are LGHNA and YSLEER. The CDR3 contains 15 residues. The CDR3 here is CASSHIEGLYTEAFF. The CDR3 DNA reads TGCGCCAGCAGCCACATCGAGGGTCTGTACACTGAAGCTTTCTTT.

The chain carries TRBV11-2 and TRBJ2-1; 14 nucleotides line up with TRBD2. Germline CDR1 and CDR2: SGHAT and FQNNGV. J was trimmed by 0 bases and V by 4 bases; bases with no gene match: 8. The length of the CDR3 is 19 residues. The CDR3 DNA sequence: TGTGCCAGCAGCTCGGGACTAGCGGGGGCCCTGAGCTCCTACAATGAGCAGTTCTTC. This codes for CASSSGLAGALSSYNEQFF.

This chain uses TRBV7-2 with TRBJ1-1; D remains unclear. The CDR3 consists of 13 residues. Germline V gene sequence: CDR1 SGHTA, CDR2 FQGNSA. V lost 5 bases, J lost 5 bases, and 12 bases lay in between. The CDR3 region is CASSPGSGTEAFF. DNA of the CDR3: TGTGCCAGCAGCCCCGGGTCGGGGACTGAAGCTTTCTTT. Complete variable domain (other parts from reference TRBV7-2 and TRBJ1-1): GAGVSQSPSNKVTEKGKDVELRCDPISGHTALYWYRQSLGQGLEFLIYFQGNSAPDKSGLPSDRFSAERTGGSVSTLTIQRTQQEDSAVYLCASSPGSGTEAFFGQGTRLTVV.

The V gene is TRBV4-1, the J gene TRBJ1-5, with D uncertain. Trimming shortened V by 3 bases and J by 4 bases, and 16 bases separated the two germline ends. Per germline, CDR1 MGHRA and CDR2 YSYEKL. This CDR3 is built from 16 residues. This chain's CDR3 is CASSQDVRGGNQPQHF. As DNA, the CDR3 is TGCGCCAGCAGCCAGGACGTTCGGGGAGGTAATCAGCCCCAGCATTTT.

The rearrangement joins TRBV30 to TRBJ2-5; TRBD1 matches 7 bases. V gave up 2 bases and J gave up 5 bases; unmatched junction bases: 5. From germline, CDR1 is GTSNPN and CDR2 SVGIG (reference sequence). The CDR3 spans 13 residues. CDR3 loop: CAWSSQGWETQYF. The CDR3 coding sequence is TGTGCCTGGAGTTCACAGGGGTGGGAGACCCAGTACTTC.

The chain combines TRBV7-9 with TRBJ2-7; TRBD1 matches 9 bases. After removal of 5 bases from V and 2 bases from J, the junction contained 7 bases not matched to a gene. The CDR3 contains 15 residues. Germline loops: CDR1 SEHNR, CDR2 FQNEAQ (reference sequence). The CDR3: CASSGYRGLAYEQYF. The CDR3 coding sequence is TGTGCCAGCAGCGGGTACAGGGGGCTTGCCTACGAGCAGTACTTC.

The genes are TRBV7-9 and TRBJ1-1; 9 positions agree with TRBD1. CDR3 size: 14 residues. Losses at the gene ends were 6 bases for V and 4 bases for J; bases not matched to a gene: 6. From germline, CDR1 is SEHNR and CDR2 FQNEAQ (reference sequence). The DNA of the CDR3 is TGTGCCAGCAGACCGACAGGGGGGGGCACTGAAGCTTTCTTT. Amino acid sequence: CASRPTGGGTEAFF.

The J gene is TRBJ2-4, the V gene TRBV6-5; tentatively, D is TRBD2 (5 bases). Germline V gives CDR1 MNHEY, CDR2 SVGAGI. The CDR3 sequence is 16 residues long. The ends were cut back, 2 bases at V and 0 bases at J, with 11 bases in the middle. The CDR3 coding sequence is TGTGCCAGCAGTTACAGCCGAGGGCTAGCCAAAAACATTCAGTACTTC. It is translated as CASSYSRGLAKNIQYF.

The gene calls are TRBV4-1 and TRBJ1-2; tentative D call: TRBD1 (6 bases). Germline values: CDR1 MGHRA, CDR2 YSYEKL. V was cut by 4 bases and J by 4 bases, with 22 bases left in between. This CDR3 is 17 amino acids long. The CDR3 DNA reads TGCGCCAGCAGCCCCTCTTACACAGGGCGCATCCTCTATGGCTACACCTTC. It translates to CASSPSYTGRILYGYTF.

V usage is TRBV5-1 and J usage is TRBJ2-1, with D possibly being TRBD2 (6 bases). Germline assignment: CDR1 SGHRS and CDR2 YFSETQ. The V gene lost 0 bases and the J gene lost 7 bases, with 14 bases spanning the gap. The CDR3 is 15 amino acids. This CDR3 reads CASSLGGRAGNEQFF. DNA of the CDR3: TGCGCCAGCAGCTTGGGGGGCAGGGCGGGGAATGAGCAGTTCTTC. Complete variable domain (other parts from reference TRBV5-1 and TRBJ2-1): KAGVTQTPRYLIKTRGQQVTLSCSPISGHRSVSWYQQTPGQGLQFLFEYFSETQRNKGNFPGRFSGRQFSNSRSEMNVSTLELGDSALYLCASSLGGRAGNEQFFGPGTRLTVL.

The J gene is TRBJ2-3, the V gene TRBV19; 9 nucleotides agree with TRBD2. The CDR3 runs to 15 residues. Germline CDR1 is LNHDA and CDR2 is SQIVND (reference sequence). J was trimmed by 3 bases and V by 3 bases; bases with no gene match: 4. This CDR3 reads CASSIPLAGTDTQYF. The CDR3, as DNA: TGTGCCAGTAGTATCCCCCTAGCGGGGACAGATACGCAGTATTTT.